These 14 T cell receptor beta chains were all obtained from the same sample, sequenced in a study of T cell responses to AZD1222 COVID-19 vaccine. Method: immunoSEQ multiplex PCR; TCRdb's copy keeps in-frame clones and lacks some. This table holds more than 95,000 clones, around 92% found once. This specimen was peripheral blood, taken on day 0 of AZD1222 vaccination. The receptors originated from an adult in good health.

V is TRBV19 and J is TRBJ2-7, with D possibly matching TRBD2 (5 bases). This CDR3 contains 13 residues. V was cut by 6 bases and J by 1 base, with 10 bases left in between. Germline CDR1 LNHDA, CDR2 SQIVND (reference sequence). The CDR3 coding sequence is TGTGCCAGTAGCCCCAGCGGATCCTACGAGCAGTACTTC. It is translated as CASSPSGSYEQYF.

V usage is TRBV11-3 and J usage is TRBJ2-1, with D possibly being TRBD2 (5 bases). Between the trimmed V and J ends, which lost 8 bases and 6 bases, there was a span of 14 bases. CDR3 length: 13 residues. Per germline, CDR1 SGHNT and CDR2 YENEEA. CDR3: CASVSRASNEQFF. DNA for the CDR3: TGTGCCAGCGTTTCGAGGGCCAGCAATGAGCAGTTCTTC.

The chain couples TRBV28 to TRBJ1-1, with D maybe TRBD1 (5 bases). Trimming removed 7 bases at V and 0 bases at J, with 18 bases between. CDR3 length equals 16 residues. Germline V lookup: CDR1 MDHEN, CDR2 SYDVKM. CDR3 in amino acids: CASIPQAGPMNTEAFF. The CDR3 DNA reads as TGTGCCAGCATCCCACAGGCAGGGCCGATGAACACTGAAGCTTTCTTT.

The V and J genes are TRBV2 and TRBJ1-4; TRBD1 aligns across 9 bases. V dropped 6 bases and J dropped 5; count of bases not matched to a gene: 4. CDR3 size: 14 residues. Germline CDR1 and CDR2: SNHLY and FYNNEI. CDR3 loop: CASRTGTGNEKLFF. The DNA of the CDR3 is TGTGCCAGCAGGACGGGGACAGGGAATGAAAAACTGTTTTTT.

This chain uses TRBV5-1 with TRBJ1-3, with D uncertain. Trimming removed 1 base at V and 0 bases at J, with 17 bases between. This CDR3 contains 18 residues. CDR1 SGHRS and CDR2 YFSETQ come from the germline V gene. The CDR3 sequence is CASSLRQRQGTSGNTIYF. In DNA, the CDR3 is TGCGCCAGCAGCTTGAGGCAGCGTCAAGGCACCTCTGGAAACACCATATATTTT.

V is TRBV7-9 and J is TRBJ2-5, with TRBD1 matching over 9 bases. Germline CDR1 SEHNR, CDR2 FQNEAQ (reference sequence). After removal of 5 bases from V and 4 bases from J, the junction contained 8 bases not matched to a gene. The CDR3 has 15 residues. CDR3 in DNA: TGTGCCAGCAGCCCAGGACAGGGGACCATAGAGACCCAGTACTTC. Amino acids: CASSPGQGTIETQYF.

For the CDR3, the DNA is TGTGCCAGCAGCTTAGAGGGGGGGACACTTTATGGCTACACCTTC. It yields the protein CASSLEGGTLYGYTF. The chain links TRBV7-9 to TRBJ1-2; possible D gene TRBD1, 6 bases. In germline, CDR1 is SEHNR, CDR2 FQNEAQ (reference sequence). The CDR3 has 15 amino acids. V lost 1 base to trimming and J lost 5 bases, with 14 bases between them.

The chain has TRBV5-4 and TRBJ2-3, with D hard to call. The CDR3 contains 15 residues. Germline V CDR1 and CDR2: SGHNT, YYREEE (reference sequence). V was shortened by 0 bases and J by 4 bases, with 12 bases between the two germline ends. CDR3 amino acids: CASSLGSGRPDTQYF. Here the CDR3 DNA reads TGTGCCAGCAGCTTGGGTTCGGGTCGCCCAGATACGCAGTATTTT.

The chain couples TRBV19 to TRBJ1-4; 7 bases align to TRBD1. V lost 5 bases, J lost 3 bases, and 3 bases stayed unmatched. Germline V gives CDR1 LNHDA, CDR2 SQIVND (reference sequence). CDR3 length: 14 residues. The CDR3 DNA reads TGTGCCAGTAGTGTAACAGGGGCTAATGAAAAACTGTTTTTT. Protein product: CASSVTGANEKLFF.

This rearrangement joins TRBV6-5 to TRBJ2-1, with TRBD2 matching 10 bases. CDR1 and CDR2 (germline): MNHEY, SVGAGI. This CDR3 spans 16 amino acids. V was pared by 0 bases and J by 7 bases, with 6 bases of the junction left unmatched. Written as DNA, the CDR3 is TGTGCCAGCAGTTACTCCCTTAGCGGGAGGATTAATGAGCAGTTCTTC. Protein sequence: CASSYSLSGRINEQFF.

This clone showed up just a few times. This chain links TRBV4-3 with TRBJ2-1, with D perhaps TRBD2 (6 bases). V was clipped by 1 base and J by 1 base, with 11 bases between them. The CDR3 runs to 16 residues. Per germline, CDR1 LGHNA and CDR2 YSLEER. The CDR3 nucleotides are TGCGCCAGCAGCCAAGCGGTTAGCGGATCCTACAATGAGCAGTTCTTC. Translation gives CASSQAVSGSYNEQFF.

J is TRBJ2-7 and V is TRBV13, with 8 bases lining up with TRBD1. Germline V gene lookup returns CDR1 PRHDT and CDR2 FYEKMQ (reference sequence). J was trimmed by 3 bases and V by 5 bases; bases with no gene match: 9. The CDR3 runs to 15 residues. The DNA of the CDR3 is TGTGCCAGCAGCCCTGGGAGGACAGGGCTCTACGAGCAGTACTTC. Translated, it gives CASSPGRTGLYEQYF.

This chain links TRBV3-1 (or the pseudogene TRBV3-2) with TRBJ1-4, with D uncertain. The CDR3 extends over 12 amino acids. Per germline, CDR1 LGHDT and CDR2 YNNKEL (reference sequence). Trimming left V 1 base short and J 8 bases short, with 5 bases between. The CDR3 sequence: CASSQAREKLFF. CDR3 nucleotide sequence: TGTGCCAGCAGCCAAGCCCGGGAAAAACTGTTTTTT.

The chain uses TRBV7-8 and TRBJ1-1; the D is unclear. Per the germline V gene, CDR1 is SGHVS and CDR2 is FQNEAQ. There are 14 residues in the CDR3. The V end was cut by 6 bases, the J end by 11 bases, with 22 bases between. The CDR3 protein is CASRGYGGPQSAFF. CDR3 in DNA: TGTGCCAGCAGGGGTTATGGAGGGCCCCAGAGCGCTTTCTTT.